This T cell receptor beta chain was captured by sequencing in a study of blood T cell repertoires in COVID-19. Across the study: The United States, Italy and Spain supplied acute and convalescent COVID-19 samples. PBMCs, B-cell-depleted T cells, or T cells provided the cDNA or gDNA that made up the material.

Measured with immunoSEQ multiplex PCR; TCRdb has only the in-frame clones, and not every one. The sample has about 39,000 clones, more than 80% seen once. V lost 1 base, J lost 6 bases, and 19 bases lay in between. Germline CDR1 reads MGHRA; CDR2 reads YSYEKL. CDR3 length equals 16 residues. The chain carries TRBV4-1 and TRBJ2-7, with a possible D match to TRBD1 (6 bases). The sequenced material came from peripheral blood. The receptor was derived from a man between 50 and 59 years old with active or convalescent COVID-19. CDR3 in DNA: TGCGCCAGCAGCCAAGTCTTGGGCAGGGGCAGTGCCGAGCAGTACTTC. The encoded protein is CASSQVLGRGSAEQYF.